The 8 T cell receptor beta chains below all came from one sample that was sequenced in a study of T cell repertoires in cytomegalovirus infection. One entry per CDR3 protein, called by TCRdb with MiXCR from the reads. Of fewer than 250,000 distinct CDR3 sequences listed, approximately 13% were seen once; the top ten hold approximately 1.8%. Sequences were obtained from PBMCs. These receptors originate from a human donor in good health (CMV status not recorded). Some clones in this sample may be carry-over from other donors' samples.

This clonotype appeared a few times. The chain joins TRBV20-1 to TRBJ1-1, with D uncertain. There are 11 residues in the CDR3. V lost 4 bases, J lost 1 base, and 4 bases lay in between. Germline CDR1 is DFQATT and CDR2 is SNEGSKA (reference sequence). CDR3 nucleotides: TGCAGTGCTACACCGAACACTGAAGCTTTCTTT. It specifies CSATPNTEAFF.

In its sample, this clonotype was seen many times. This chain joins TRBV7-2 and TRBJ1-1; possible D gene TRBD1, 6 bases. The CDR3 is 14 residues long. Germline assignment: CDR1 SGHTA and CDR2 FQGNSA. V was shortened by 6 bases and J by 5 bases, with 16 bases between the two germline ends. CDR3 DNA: TGTGCCAGCAGTCGAATAGACAGGCGAACTGAAGCTTTCTTT. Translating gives CASSRIDRRTEAFF. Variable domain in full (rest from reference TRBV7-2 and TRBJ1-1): GAGVSQSPSNKVTEKGKDVELRCDPISGHTALYWYRQSLGQGLEFLIYFQGNSAPDKSGLPSDRFSAERTGGSVSTLTIQRTQQEDSAVYLCASSRIDRRTEAFFGQGTRLTVV.

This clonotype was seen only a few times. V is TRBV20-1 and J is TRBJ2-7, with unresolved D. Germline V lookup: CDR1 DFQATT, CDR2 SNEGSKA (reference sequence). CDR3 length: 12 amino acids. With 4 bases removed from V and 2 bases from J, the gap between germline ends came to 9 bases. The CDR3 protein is CSAIDGPYEQYF. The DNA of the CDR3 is TGCAGTGCTATAGACGGGCCCTACGAGCAGTACTTC.

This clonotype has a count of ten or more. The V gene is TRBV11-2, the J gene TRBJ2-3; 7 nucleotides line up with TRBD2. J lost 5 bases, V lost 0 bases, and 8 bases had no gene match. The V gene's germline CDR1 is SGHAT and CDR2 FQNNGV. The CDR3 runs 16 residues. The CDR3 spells CASSLDMGGSQDTQYF. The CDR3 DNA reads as TGTGCCAGCAGCTTAGATATGGGGGGGTCACAAGATACGCAGTATTTT. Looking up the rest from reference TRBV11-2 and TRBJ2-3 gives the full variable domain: EAGVAQSPRYKIIEKRQSVAFWCNPISGHATLYWYQQILGQGPKLLIQFQNNGVVDDSQLPKDRFSAERLKGVDSTLKIQPAKLEDSAVYLCASSLDMGGSQDTQYFGPGTRLTVL.

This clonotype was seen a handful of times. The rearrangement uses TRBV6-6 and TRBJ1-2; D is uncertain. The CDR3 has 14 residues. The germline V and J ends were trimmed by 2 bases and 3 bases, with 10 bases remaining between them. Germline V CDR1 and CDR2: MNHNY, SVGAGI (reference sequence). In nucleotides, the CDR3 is TGTGCCAGCAGTTACAAGGGAACAGACTATGGCTACACCTTC. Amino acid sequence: CASSYKGTDYGYTF.

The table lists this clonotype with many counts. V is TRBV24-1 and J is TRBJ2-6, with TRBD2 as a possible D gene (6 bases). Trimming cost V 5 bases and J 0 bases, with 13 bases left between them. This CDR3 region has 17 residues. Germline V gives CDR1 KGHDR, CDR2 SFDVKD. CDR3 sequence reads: CATSGRDGSSGANVLTF. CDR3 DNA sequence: TGTGCCACCAGTGGCCGGGACGGGAGCTCTGGGGCCAACGTCCTGACTTTC.

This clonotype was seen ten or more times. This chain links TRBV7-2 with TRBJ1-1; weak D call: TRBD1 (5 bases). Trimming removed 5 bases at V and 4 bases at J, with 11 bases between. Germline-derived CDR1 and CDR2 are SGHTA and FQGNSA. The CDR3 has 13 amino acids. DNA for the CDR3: TGTGCCAGCAGCCTGGAAGGGGCCACTGAAGCTTTCTTT. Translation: CASSLEGATEAFF.

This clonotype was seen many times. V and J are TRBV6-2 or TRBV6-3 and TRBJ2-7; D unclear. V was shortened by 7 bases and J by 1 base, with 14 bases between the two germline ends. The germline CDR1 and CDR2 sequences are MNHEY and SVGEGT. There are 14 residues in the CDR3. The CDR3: CASNPLKESYEQYF. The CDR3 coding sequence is TGTGCCAGCAACCCCCTGAAGGAATCCTACGAGCAGTACTTC.